The 29 T cell receptor beta chains reported below all come from one sample, sequenced in a study of blood T cell repertoires in COVID-19. Repertoires were generated with immunoSEQ multiplex PCR, while TCRdb's copy carries only in-frame clones and drops some. Among 150,000 to 200,000 clones, nearly 90% were seen once, and the ten largest hold 1.5% to 2%. What was sequenced was peripheral blood. Receptor source: a man aged 18-30 years who had recovered from COVID-19.

The chain combines TRBV16 with TRBJ1-1, with D unresolved. V was trimmed by 3 bases and J by 7 bases, leaving 21 bases between them. Per germline, CDR1 KGHSY and CDR2 FQNENV. This CDR3 is built from 16 residues. The CDR3 nucleotides read TGTGCCAGCAGCCACTCGAGTACAGCTGTTTATGTTGAAGCTTTCTTT. It encodes CASSHSSTAVYVEAFF.

The chain employs TRBV19 and TRBJ2-1, with 12 bases matching TRBD2. After removal of 6 bases from V and 8 bases from J, the junction contained 5 bases not matched to a gene. The CDR3 sequence is 14 residues long. Germline assignment: CDR1 LNHDA and CDR2 SQIVND (reference sequence). The CDR3 sequence is CASRRTSGIYEQFF. In nucleotides, the CDR3 is TGTGCCAGTAGACGGACTAGCGGGATTTATGAGCAGTTCTTC.

The chain combines TRBV6-2 or TRBV6-3 with TRBJ1-2; TRBD1 aligns across 10 bases. CDR3 size: 15 residues. Germline-derived CDR1 and CDR2 are MNHEY and SVGEGT. After removal of 4 bases from V and 5 bases from J, the junction contained 7 bases not matched to a gene. Here the CDR3 DNA reads TGTGCCAGCAGTTGGCCCGGGACAGGGGAGTATGGCTACACCTTC. It translates to CASSWPGTGEYGYTF.

The V gene is TRBV4-3, the J gene TRBJ2-1, with 7 bases matching TRBD2. CDR1 is LGHNA and CDR2 is YSLEER in the germline V gene. The CDR3 runs to 16 residues. Trimming removed 2 bases from V and 2 bases from J; junction bases left unmatched: 6. CDR3 sequence reads: CASSQNLAVTYNEQFF. The CDR3 DNA reads as TGCGCCAGCAGCCAAAATCTAGCGGTGACCTACAATGAGCAGTTCTTC.

The chain links TRBV7-3 to TRBJ2-1; 16 bases map to TRBD2. This CDR3 region has 15 residues. CDR1 SGHTA and CDR2 FQGTGA come from the germline V gene. V lost 4 bases, J lost 10 bases, and 4 bases stayed unmatched. The CDR3 DNA reads as TGTGCCAGCAGCTCGGGACTAGCGGGAGGGCGGGAGCAGTTCTTC. Protein product: CASSSGLAGGREQFF.

This rearrangement joins TRBV21-1 to TRBJ2-2; the D call TRBD1 from the table was never checked on the DNA. TRBV21-1 is shown as a pseudogene. The CDR3 is 10 amino acids. The CDR3 reads CAQFHGELFF. In DNA, the CDR3 is TGTGCCCAGTTTCACGGGGAGCTGTTTTTT.

The chain employs TRBV9 and TRBJ1-1; D might be TRBD1 (5 bases). Trimming removed 5 bases from V and 2 bases from J, with 16 bases in between. Germline CDR1 and CDR2: SGDLS and YYNGEE. The CDR3 has 15 residues. The CDR3 DNA sequence: TGTGCCAGCAGTCCTACCGGGACTCGTAACACTGAAGCTTTCTTT. Translating gives CASSPTGTRNTEAFF.

This clone was observed a handful of times. This rearrangement joins TRBV4-3 to TRBJ1-6; a weak D match, TRBD1 (5 bases). CDR1 and CDR2 from the germline V gene are LGHNA and YSLEER. The CDR3 length is 17 residues. Trimming shortened V by 0 bases and J by 11 bases, and 20 bases separated the two germline ends. CDR3 sequence reads: CASSQEPRARDKAPLHF. In DNA form, the CDR3 reads TGCGCCAGCAGCCAAGAACCCAGGGCCAGAGATAAGGCACCCCTCCACTTT.

The V and J genes are TRBV19 and TRBJ2-7, with D possibly TRBD1 on 7 matching bases. This CDR3 is built from 13 residues. CDR1 is LNHDA and CDR2 is SQIVND in the germline V gene (reference sequence). The V gene lost 8 bases and the J gene lost 5 bases, with 16 bases spanning the gap. The CDR3 sequence is CASAPQGGDEQYF. The CDR3 DNA follows: TGTGCCAGTGCCCCCCAGGGGGGCGACGAGCAGTACTTC.

V gene TRBV28 combines with J gene TRBJ2-1, with TRBD1 matching over 7 bases. CDR1 is MDHEN, CDR2 SYDVKM, per germline. Germline trimming cut 6 bases from V and 0 bases from J; bases unmatched to any gene: 8. This CDR3 region has 16 residues. In nucleotides, the CDR3 is TGTGCCAGCAGCATAACAGGGGACAGCTCCTACAATGAGCAGTTCTTC. It yields the protein CASSITGDSSYNEQFF.

The rearrangement uses TRBV25-1 and TRBJ2-1; D is possibly TRBD2 (6 bases). In germline, CDR1 is MGHDK, CDR2 SYGVNS. CDR3 length equals 13 residues. V was clipped by 8 bases and J by 5 bases, with 13 bases between them. The CDR3 nucleotides are TGTGCCAGCTCAGGTACGGGGGACAATGAGCAGTTCTTC. Translation: CASSGTGDNEQFF. Supplemented by reference TRBV25-1 and TRBJ2-1, the full variable domain reads EADIYQTPRYLVIGTGKKITLECSQTMGHDKMYWYQQDPGMELHLIHYSYGVNSTEKGDLSSESTVSRIRTEHFPLTLESARPSHTSQYLCASSGTGDNEQFFGPGTRLTVL.

The DNA for the CDR3 is TGTGCCAGCAGGGAGGGTGATCCCTACGAGCAGTACTTC. It is translated as CASREGDPYEQYF. This chain uses TRBV28 with TRBJ2-7; a weak D match, TRBD2 (6 bases). V dropped 6 bases and J dropped 2 bases, with 11 bases sitting between them. Germline values: CDR1 MDHEN, CDR2 SYDVKM. This CDR3 comprises 13 residues.

The chain links TRBV14 to TRBJ2-1; weak D call: TRBD1 (6 bases). Germline V lookup: CDR1 SGHDN, CDR2 FVKESK. Trimming cost V 3 bases and J 15 bases, with 12 bases left between them. The CDR3 covers 11 residues. CDR3 region: CASSQGALRFF. For the CDR3, the DNA is TGTGCCAGCAGCCAGGGGGCACTTCGGTTCTTC.

The V and J genes are TRBV6-5 and TRBJ2-5; TRBD1 matches 7 bases. This CDR3 contains 13 residues. After removal of 6 bases from V and 5 bases from J, the junction contained 6 bases not matched to a gene. CDR1 and CDR2 from the germline V gene are MNHEY and SVGAGI. CDR3 nucleotide sequence: TGTGCCAGCAGGGACAGGTTTGGGGAGACCCAGTACTTC. This sequence encodes CASRDRFGETQYF.

The rearrangement links TRBV6-5 to TRBJ2-3; no reliable D call. The germline V gene encodes CDR1 MNHEY and CDR2 SVGAGI. Trimming took off 8 bases at V and 6 bases at J, with 18 bases between the two ends. The CDR3 loop spans 14 amino acids. The CDR3, as DNA: TGTGCCAGCGAGTCGCTCAGGCTCAGTGATACGCAGTATTTT. It specifies CASESLRLSDTQYF.

V is TRBV6-5 and J is TRBJ2-1; a possible D gene is TRBD1 (5 bases). The CDR3 consists of 14 residues. The ends were cut back, 6 bases at V and 8 bases at J, with 17 bases in the middle. CDR1 and CDR2 from the germline V gene are MNHEY and SVGAGI. The CDR3 DNA reads as TGTGCCAGCAGAGCCACAGGAGCCTTCGATGAGCAGTTCTTC. Protein: CASRATGAFDEQFF.

The rearrangement joins TRBV19 to TRBJ2-3, with D perhaps matching TRBD1 (5 bases). The V end was cut by 5 bases, the J end by 2 bases, with 11 bases between. This CDR3 is 14 amino acids long. Germline-derived CDR1 and CDR2 are LNHDA and SQIVND (reference sequence). CDR3 coding DNA: TGTGCCAGTAGTCCCTGGGGCCCCACAGATACGCAGTATTTT. Translation: CASSPWGPTDTQYF.

This chain uses TRBV11-3 with TRBJ2-1; 7 bases match TRBD2. Trimming removed 5 bases from V and 8 bases from J; junction bases left unmatched: 12. The CDR3 is made up of 15 amino acids. Germline V gene sequence: CDR1 SGHNT, CDR2 YENEEA. The CDR3 sequence is CASSPLGGPRDEQFF. The DNA for the CDR3 is TGTGCCAGCAGCCCCTTGGGAGGGCCTCGGGATGAGCAGTTCTTC.

This clone was counted a single time. This chain connects TRBV11-1 to TRBJ2-7; 11 nucleotides align to TRBD2. This CDR3 has 14 amino acids. Germline V gene sequence: CDR1 SGHAT, CDR2 FQDESV (reference sequence). The V segment lost 0 bases and the J segment 9 bases; nucleotides outside the gene matches: 4. In DNA, the CDR3 is TGTGCCAGCAGCTTAGCACTAGCGGGAGCCGCGCAGTACTTC. Amino acids: CASSLALAGAAQYF.

J is TRBJ2-2 and V is TRBV30; 7 bases line up with TRBD1. The V segment lost 2 bases and the J segment 3 bases; nucleotides outside the gene matches: 6. The germline V gene has CDR1 GTSNPN and CDR2 SVGIG (reference sequence). The length of the CDR3 is 15 residues. The CDR3, as DNA: TGTGCCTGGAGTCGATCGGGACAGCACACCGGGGAGCTGTTTTTT. Translated: CAWSRSGQHTGELFF. Combining the CDR3 with reference TRBV30 and TRBJ2-2 gives the whole variable domain SQTIHQWPATLVQPVGSPLSLECTVEGTSNPNLYWYRQAAGRGLQLLFYSVGIGQISSEVPQNLSASRPQDRQFILSSKKLLLSDSGFYLCAWSRSGQHTGELFFGEGSRLTVL.

The chain recombines TRBV5-5 with TRBJ2-3; D is unresolved. This CDR3 spans 14 amino acids. In germline, CDR1 is SGHKS, CDR2 YYEKEE (reference sequence). The V end was cut by 0 bases, the J end by 0 bases, with 5 bases between. CDR3 DNA sequence: TGTGCCAGCAGCTTGGGACTCAGCACAGATACGCAGTATTTT. Protein product: CASSLGLSTDTQYF.

This clone was detected once. The chain couples TRBV6-4 to TRBJ2-3; the D is unclear. Germline CDR1 reads MRHNA; CDR2 reads SNTAGT. The ends were cut back, 3 bases at V and 0 bases at J, with 10 bases in the middle. This CDR3 comprises 15 residues. The DNA of the CDR3 is TGTGCCAGCAGTGAGGGCAAAACTAGCACAGATACGCAGTATTTT. Its translation: CASSEGKTSTDTQYF.

This clone was counted a single time. The chain is built from TRBV6-2 or TRBV6-3 and TRBJ1-5; D is perhaps TRBD1 (6 bases). Trimming removed 4 bases at V and 0 bases at J, with 10 bases between. There are 15 residues in the CDR3. Germline lookup yields CDR1 MNHEY and CDR2 SVGEGT. In DNA form, the CDR3 reads TGTGCCAGCAGTTCAGGGGCTCTTAGCAATCAGCCCCAGCATTTT. Translation gives CASSSGALSNQPQHF.

This clone was recorded a few times. V gene TRBV2 combines with J gene TRBJ2-2; TRBD2 agrees at 7 bases. With V trimmed by 2 bases and J by 5 bases, 5 bases remained unmatched. Germline values: CDR1 SNHLY, CDR2 FYNNEI. CDR3 length equals 15 residues. The CDR3 protein is CASSERLAKTGELFF. The CDR3 DNA reads TGTGCCAGCAGTGAAAGACTAGCTAAAACCGGGGAGCTGTTTTTT.

The V call is TRBV4-1, the J call TRBJ2-1; 8 bases are shared with TRBD2. The CDR3 is made up of 15 amino acids. Germline CDR1 reads MGHRA; CDR2 reads YSYEKL. The junction had 8 bases not matched to a gene; V was cut back by 1 base and J by 9 bases. CDR3 in DNA: TGCGCCAGCAGCCAAGTAGCGGGGATGCTACTTGAGCAGTTCTTC. Translating it yields CASSQVAGMLLEQFF.

This chain joins TRBV25-1 and TRBJ2-3; D not resolved. CDR1 MGHDK and CDR2 SYGVNS come from the germline V gene. The CDR3 extends over 11 amino acids. The ends were cut back, 4 bases at V and 4 bases at J, with 3 bases in the middle. For the CDR3, the DNA is TGTGCCAGCAGTGTCGCAGATACGCAGTATTTT. Amino acid sequence: CASSVADTQYF.

The CDR3 is CATSRVLGREAFF. CDR3 nucleotides: TGTGCCACCAGCAGAGTCCTCGGGAGGGAAGCTTTCTTT. V is TRBV15 and J is TRBJ1-1, with D uncertain. This CDR3 is built from 13 residues. Looked up from germline, CDR1 is LNHNV and CDR2 is YYDKDF (reference sequence). Trimming took off 1 base at V and 8 bases at J, with 11 bases between the two ends.

The chain has TRBV6-5 and TRBJ1-1; D unresolved. Germline V gene lookup returns CDR1 MNHEY and CDR2 SVGAGI. The CDR3 length is 13 residues. The V end lost 7 bases, the J end lost 4 bases, and 13 bases lay between the germline ends. The CDR3 DNA reads as TGTGCCAGCATTCAGACGGGTGCCACTGAAGCTTTCTTT. It yields the protein CASIQTGATEAFF.

The rearrangement joins TRBV9 to TRBJ2-1; 11 bases are a match to TRBD2. The germline V gene has CDR1 SGDLS and CDR2 YYNGEE. After removal of 2 bases from V and 3 bases from J, the junction contained 4 bases not matched to a gene. The CDR3 consists of 16 residues. Here the CDR3 DNA reads TGTGCCAGCAGCGTTTTGGGACTAGCGGACTACAATGAGCAGTTCTTC. This translates into CASSVLGLADYNEQFF.